Sequencing of this TCR beta chain was carried out in a study of CD8 T cells in Susac syndrome. After extraction with the RNeasy kit, roughly 0.5 to 1 ug of the RNA was reverse transcribed using random hexamers. A multiplex approach, immunoSEQ multiplex PCR, amplified TCR beta CDR3 across 54 Vbeta and 13 Jbeta. TCRdb reprocessed the immunoSEQ multiplex PCR reads with MiXCR, giving one entry per CDR3 protein. The data contain hundreds of thousands of distinct CDR3 sequences, approximately 89% of them singletons. Germline V CDR1 and CDR2: SGHAT, FQNNGV. The CDR3 length is 13 residues. J lost 8 bases, V lost 8 bases, and 9 bases had no gene match. Sequencing targeted TCR beta in T cells from blood (CD8+ and CD4+). Control patients had untreated stable or active relapsing-remitting multiple sclerosis by revised McDonald criteria. Purification of the CD8+ and CD4+ T cells relied on negative isolation, and TEMRA cells underwent FACS enrichment.

The clonotype was recovered from a human donor with multiple sclerosis. The chain combines TRBV11-2 with TRBJ2-1; TRBD1 agrees at 7 bases. The sequencing sample was made of CD8+ T cells from PBMCs. DNA for the CDR3: TGTGCCAGCGGATTACAGGGGTCCCATGAGCAGTTCTTC. Encoded protein: CASGLQGSHEQFF.